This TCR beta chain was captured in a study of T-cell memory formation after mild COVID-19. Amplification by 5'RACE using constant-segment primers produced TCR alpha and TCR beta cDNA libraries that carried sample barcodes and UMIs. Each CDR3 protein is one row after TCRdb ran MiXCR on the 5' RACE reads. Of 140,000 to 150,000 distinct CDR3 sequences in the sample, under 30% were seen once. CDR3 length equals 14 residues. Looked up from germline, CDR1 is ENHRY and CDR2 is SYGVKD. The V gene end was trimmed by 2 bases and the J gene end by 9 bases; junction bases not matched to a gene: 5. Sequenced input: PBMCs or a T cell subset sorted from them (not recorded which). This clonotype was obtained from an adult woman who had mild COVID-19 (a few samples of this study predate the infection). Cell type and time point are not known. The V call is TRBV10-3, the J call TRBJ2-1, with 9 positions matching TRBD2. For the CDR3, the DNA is TGTGCCATCAGTGAGGTGGCGGGAGGGGGTGAGCAGTTCTTC. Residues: CAISEVAGGGEQFF.